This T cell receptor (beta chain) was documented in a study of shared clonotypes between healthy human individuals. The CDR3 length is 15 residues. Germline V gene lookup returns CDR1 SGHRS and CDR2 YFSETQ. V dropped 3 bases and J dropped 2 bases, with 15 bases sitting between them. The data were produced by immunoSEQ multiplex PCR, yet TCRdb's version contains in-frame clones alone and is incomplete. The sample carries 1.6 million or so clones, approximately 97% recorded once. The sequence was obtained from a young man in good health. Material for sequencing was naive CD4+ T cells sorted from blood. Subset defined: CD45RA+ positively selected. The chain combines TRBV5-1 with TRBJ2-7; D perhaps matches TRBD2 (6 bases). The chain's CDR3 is CASSSAGRPTYEQYF. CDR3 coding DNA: TGCGCCAGCAGCTCCGCGGGACGGCCAACCTACGAGCAGTACTTC.